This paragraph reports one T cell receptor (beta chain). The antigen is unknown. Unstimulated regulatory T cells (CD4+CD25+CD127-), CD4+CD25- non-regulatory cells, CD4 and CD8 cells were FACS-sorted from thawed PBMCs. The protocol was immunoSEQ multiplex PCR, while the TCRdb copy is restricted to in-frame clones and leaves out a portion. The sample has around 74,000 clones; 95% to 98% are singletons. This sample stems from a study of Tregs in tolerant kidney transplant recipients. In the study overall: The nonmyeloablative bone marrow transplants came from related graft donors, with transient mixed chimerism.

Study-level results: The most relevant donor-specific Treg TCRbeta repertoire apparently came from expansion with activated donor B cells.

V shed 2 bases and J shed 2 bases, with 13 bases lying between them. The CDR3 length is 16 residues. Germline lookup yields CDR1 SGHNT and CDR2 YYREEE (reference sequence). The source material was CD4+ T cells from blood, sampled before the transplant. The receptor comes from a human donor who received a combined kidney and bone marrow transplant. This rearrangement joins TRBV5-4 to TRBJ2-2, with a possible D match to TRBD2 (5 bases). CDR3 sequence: CASSLGPDLNTGELFF. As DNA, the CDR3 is TGTGCCAGCAGCTTAGGCCCGGACTTAAACACCGGGGAGCTGTTTTTT.